The 17 T cell receptor beta chains in this list originate from one sample, sequenced in a study of cytomegalovirus exposure and HLA in healthy donors. PCR amplification relied on 60 Vbeta primers (plus 13 Jbeta primers). Using immunoSEQ multiplex PCR, the repertoire was profiled, and TCRdb retains in-frame clones only, with some absent. The data contain around 120,000 clones, about four fifths of them singletons. The sequenced sample was PBMCs. These receptor sequences come from a young man in good health and CMV-seronegative.

The J gene is TRBJ1-5, the V gene TRBV5-1; 10 bases match TRBD1. Germline CDR1 and CDR2: SGHRS and YFSETQ. The CDR3 spans 15 residues. Trimming at V came to 3 bases and at J to 5 bases, leaving 5 bases not matched to a gene. CDR3 sequence (DNA): TGCGCCAGCAGCTGGACAGGGGGTCCGGATCAGCCCCAGCATTTT. Residues: CASSWTGGPDQPQHF.

This clone was found once. The chain employs TRBV27 and TRBJ1-1; the match to TRBD1 covers 8 bases. The CDR3 runs to 13 residues. Per germline, CDR1 MNHEY and CDR2 SMNVEV (reference sequence). V trimming: 6 bases; J trimming: 12 bases; junction bases outside the gene matches: 12. The CDR3, as DNA: TGTGCCAGCAGACGGGCAGGGGGCAGTATGACTTTCTTT. This encodes CASRRAGGSMTFF.

This chain joins TRBV6-5 and TRBJ1-1, with TRBD1 as a possible D gene (5 bases). V was shortened by 2 bases and J by 8 bases, with 18 bases between the two germline ends. Germline CDR1 is MNHEY and CDR2 is SVGAGI. CDR3 size: 15 residues. The CDR3 DNA is TGTGCCAGCAGTTACGCCTGGACACGGATAGAGGAAGCTTTCTTT. This sequence encodes CASSYAWTRIEEAFF.

The chain joins TRBV27 to TRBJ1-2, with a tentative D call TRBD1 (6 bases). The V gene lost 6 bases and the J gene lost 8 bases, with 16 bases spanning the gap. Germline-derived CDR1 and CDR2 are MNHEY and SMNVEV (reference sequence). The CDR3 length is 13 residues. The CDR3, as DNA: TGTGCCAGCAGGGCAGGGGTACGGGCGGGCTACACCTTC. Its protein product is CASRAGVRAGYTF.

This rearrangement joins TRBV5-1 to TRBJ2-5; D possibly corresponds to TRBD2 (5 bases). CDR3 length: 14 amino acids. V was pared by 4 bases and J by 3 bases, with 13 bases between. CDR1 is SGHRS and CDR2 is YFSETQ in the germline V gene. The CDR3 protein is CASSRLAGEETQYF. In DNA, the CDR3 is TGCGCCAGCAGCCGCCTTGCCGGGGAAGAGACCCAGTACTTC.

In its sample, this clone was seen a few times. The V and J genes are TRBV4-2 and TRBJ2-3; 7 bases fit TRBD2. CDR3 length equals 17 residues. CDR1 LGHNA and CDR2 YNFKEQ come from the germline V gene. With 0 bases clipped from V and 2 bases from J, the junction kept 8 bases outside the gene matches. The CDR3 protein is CASSQDGAGTNTDTQYF. In DNA form, the CDR3 reads TGTGCCAGCAGCCAAGATGGGGCCGGGACTAACACAGATACGCAGTATTTT.

This clone occurred a few times. The chain has TRBV2 and TRBJ2-7; 9 bases fit TRBD1. CDR1 is SNHLY, CDR2 FYNNEI, per germline. Trimming cost V 5 bases and J 0 bases; bases outside gene matches: 5. This CDR3 comprises 15 residues. The CDR3 loop is CASSRQGGSSYEQYF. The CDR3 DNA sequence: TGTGCCAGCAGTCGACAGGGGGGATCCTCCTACGAGCAGTACTTC.

The J gene is TRBJ2-7, the V gene TRBV6-6; D is possibly TRBD2 (6 bases). V gave up 6 bases and J gave up 6 bases, with 12 bases separating them. Germline V gene data show CDR1 as MNHNY and CDR2 as SVGAGI (reference sequence). The CDR3 is 12 amino acids. The CDR3 region has the DNA TGTGCCAGCAGCTTAGAGGGAGGCGAGCAGTACTTC. This translates into CASSLEGGEQYF.

CDR3 in amino acids: CASSENARARSLNTEAFF. The CDR3 DNA reads as TGTGCCAGCAGTGAGAATGCCAGGGCTCGGTCCTTAAACACTGAAGCTTTCTTT. The V call is TRBV6-1, the J call TRBJ1-1; perhaps TRBD1 as D (5 bases). This CDR3 region has 18 residues. Between the trimmed V and J ends, which lost 3 bases and 2 bases, there was a span of 22 bases. Germline V gives CDR1 MNHNS, CDR2 SASEGT.

The V gene is TRBV11-2, the J gene TRBJ1-2, with 7 nucleotides matching TRBD1. The V gene's germline CDR1 is SGHAT and CDR2 FQNNGV. V lost 4 bases and J lost 7; bases outside the gene matches: 12. This CDR3 contains 15 residues. The CDR3 nucleotides read TGTGCCAGCAGCTCATACCAGGGGGTCGGTGGTGGCTACACCTTC. Translated, it gives CASSSYQGVGGGYTF.

V and J are TRBV5-4 and TRBJ2-1, with 7 nucleotides matching TRBD2. Germline values: CDR1 SGHNT, CDR2 YYREEE (reference sequence). The CDR3 sequence is 16 residues long. The trim removed 0 bases at V and 0 bases at J, leaving 3 bases unmatched. CDR3 loop: CASSLVWGGSYNEQFF. The DNA for the CDR3 is TGTGCCAGCAGCTTGGTCTGGGGGGGCTCCTACAATGAGCAGTTCTTC.

The chain links TRBV12-5 to TRBJ2-1; 7 bases agree with TRBD1. This CDR3 spans 15 amino acids. Germline V gene sequence: CDR1 LGHNT, CDR2 FRNRAP. V was pared by 1 base and J by 2 bases, with 2 bases of the junction left unmatched. The CDR3 region is CASGLGQGTYNEQFF. CDR3 DNA sequence: TGTGCTAGTGGTTTGGGACAGGGAACCTACAATGAGCAGTTCTTC.

The chain combines TRBV7-3 with TRBJ2-7; perhaps TRBD2 as D (5 bases). Trimming left V 5 bases short and J 1 base short, with 12 bases between. The CDR3 covers 14 residues. Germline V CDR1 and CDR2: SGHTA, FQGTGA. In DNA form, the CDR3 reads TGTGCCAGCAGCCCCGTACCGGGGTCCTACGAGCAGTACTTC. Encoded protein: CASSPVPGSYEQYF.

The genes are TRBV4-2 and TRBJ1-2; TRBD1 matches 7 bases. Unmatched junction bases numbered 15, after V lost 1 base and J lost 7 bases. The CDR3 contains 17 residues. Germline lookup yields CDR1 LGHNA and CDR2 YNFKEQ. CDR3 sequence reads: CASSQGLLTGAESGYTF. CDR3 nucleotide sequence: TGTGCCAGCAGCCAAGGACTCCTCACAGGGGCCGAATCTGGCTACACCTTC.

The chain couples TRBV5-8 to TRBJ2-5, with TRBD2 matching 15 bases. The germline V gene encodes CDR1 SGHTS and CDR2 YDEGEE. With V trimmed by 6 bases and J by 5 bases, 5 bases remained unmatched. This CDR3 has 15 residues. CDR3 sequence reads: CASNFGLAGGETQYF. Written as DNA, the CDR3 is TGTGCCAGCAACTTCGGACTAGCGGGGGGGGAGACCCAGTACTTC.

J is TRBJ1-2 and V is TRBV2; 7 bases align to TRBD1. This CDR3 region has 11 residues. V shed 10 bases, J shed 6 bases, and the junction held 5 bases outside the gene matches. Germline V gives CDR1 SNHLY, CDR2 FYNNEI. CDR3 bases: TGTGCCAAAACAGGGGTGCATGGCTACACCTTC. It yields the protein CAKTGVHGYTF.

The chain combines TRBV27 with TRBJ2-7, with TRBD1 identical over 8 bases. The CDR3 is 15 amino acids. After removal of 6 bases from V and 5 bases from J, the junction contained 12 bases not matched to a gene. CDR1 and CDR2 from the germline V gene are MNHEY and SMNVEV (reference sequence). The CDR3 nucleotides read TGTGCCAGCAGCCCACGGACAGGGTCCGTCGACGAGCAGTACTTC. Translating it yields CASSPRTGSVDEQYF.